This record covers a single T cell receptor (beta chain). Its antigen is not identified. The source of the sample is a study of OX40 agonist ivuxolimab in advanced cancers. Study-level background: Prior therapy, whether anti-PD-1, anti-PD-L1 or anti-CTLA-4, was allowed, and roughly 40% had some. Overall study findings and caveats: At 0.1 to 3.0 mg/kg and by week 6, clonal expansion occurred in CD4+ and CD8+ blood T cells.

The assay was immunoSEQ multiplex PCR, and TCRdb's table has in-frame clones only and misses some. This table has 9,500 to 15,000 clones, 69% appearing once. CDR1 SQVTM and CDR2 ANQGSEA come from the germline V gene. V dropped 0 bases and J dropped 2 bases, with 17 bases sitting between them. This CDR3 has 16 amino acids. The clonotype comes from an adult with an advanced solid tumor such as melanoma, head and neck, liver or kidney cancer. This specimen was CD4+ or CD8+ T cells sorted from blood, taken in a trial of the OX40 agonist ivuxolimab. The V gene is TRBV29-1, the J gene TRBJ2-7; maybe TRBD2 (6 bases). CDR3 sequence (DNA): TGCAGCGTTGAAGATCCCGATGGAGGGGAGACCTACGAGCAGTACTTC. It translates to CSVEDPDGGETYEQYF.